Each of the 7 T cell receptor beta chains below was sequenced from the same sample in a study of T cells in Graves' hyperthyroidism and ophthalmopathy. Amplification yielded TCR beta CDR3 regions, with RNA transcripts as the source. The HTBI primer set served for first-round RT-PCR of the TCR CDR3. TCRdb re-called the multiplex PCR reads through MiXCR, storing one row per CDR3 protein. The table lists approximately 690,000 distinct CDR3 sequences, about 14% of them singletons. Sequences were obtained from blood. These receptors were taken from a woman between 50 and 59 years old with Graves' ophthalmopathy.

This clonotype was seen at least ten times. The chain is built from TRBV12-3 or TRBV12-4 and TRBJ2-7; 7 positions agree with TRBD1. The V and J ends lost 5 bases and 6 bases, in that order; junction bases with no gene match: 4. The CDR3 is 12 residues long. CDR3 protein: CASSITGAEQYF. The CDR3 nucleotides are TGTGCCAGCAGTATCACAGGGGCCGAGCAGTACTTC.

This clonotype was seen at least ten times. This chain uses TRBV20-1 with TRBJ2-2, with D perhaps matching TRBD1 (6 bases). Trimming shortened V by 2 bases and J by 4 bases, and 11 bases separated the two germline ends. Germline V CDR1 and CDR2: DFQATT, SNEGSKA (reference sequence). The CDR3 length is 14 residues. The DNA of the CDR3 is TGCAGTGCTAGACCCGACAGGCCCACCGGGGAGCTGTTTTTT. It translates to CSARPDRPTGELFF.

At least ten counts were recorded for this clonotype. The chain recombines TRBV2 with TRBJ2-5, with TRBD1 identical over 8 bases. CDR3 length: 15 amino acids. Per the germline V gene, CDR1 is SNHLY and CDR2 is FYNNEI. V shed 2 bases, J shed 5 bases, and the junction held 7 bases outside the gene matches. CDR3: CASSERQGLGETQYF. CDR3 DNA sequence: TGTGCCAGCAGTGAAAGACAGGGGCTTGGGGAGACCCAGTACTTC.

In its sample, this clonotype was seen many times. This chain connects TRBV6-2 or TRBV6-3 to TRBJ2-7; D unclear. The CDR3 extends over 12 amino acids. The V gene lost 0 bases and the J gene lost 7 bases, with 7 bases spanning the gap. Germline CDR1 reads MNHEY; CDR2 reads SVGEGT. DNA for the CDR3: TGTGCCAGCAGTTACTCGATTTCAGAGCAGTACTTC. It specifies CASSYSISEQYF.

This clonotype was counted at least ten times. V usage is TRBV5-1 and J usage is TRBJ1-5; a possible D gene is TRBD1 (5 bases). V lost 1 base and J lost 8, with 10 bases in between. Germline V gives CDR1 SGHRS, CDR2 YFSETQ. This CDR3 is built from 13 residues. This chain's CDR3 is CASSLRGGEPQHF. The CDR3 nucleotides read TGCGCCAGCAGCTTGCGCGGGGGGGAGCCCCAGCATTTT.

The rearrangement uses TRBV5-1 and TRBJ2-1; D remains unclear. Germline V gene lookup returns CDR1 SGHRS and CDR2 YFSETQ. Trimming removed 4 bases from V and 0 bases from J, with 11 bases in between. CDR3 size: 15 residues. The CDR3 region is CASSLNRYSYNEQFF. The CDR3 DNA sequence: TGCGCCAGCAGCCTGAACAGATACTCCTACAATGAGCAGTTCTTC.

This clonotype was seen only a few times. The chain joins TRBV6-1 to TRBJ2-3; a weak D match, TRBD2 (5 bases). V lost 6 bases and J lost 0, with 19 bases in between. CDR3 length: 17 residues. The germline V gene encodes CDR1 MNHNS and CDR2 SASEGT. DNA of the CDR3: TGTGCCAGCAGCCTTCACGTAGGGCGCGGGAGCACAGATACGCAGTATTTT. Protein: CASSLHVGRGSTDTQYF.